This T cell receptor beta chain appears in the sequencing data of a study of T-cell memory formation after mild COVID-19. Looking at the study overall: TCR clusters were mostly confined to one donor each. Study results and caveats: Pre-infection memory held some responding clones, suggesting pre-existing cross-reactive T cells responded. Clones that contracted from day 15 to 85 had balanced CD4/CD8; later expanders were CD4+ biased.

The germline CDR1 and CDR2 sequences are MNHEY and SVGEGT. The V end was cut by 0 bases, the J end by 7 bases, with 16 bases between. This CDR3 is 16 amino acids long. This clonotype was seen only a few times. Its antigen is unknown. TCR alpha and TCR beta cDNA libraries carrying sample barcodes and UMIs came from 5'RACE with constant-segment primers. One entry per CDR3 protein results from TCRdb running MiXCR on the 5' RACE reads. This table has around 370,000 distinct CDR3 sequences, more than 20% appearing once. The sequenced material came from PBMCs or a T cell subset sorted from them (not recorded which). The sequence was collected from an adult woman who had mild COVID-19 (a few samples of this study predate the infection). Cell type and time point are not known. This sequence joins TRBV6-2 or TRBV6-3 and TRBJ2-1; D not resolved. CDR3 nucleotides: TGTGCCAGCAGTTACTCGACGGTAGATGGGTTTAATGAGCAGTTCTTC. Translating gives CASSYSTVDGFNEQFF.